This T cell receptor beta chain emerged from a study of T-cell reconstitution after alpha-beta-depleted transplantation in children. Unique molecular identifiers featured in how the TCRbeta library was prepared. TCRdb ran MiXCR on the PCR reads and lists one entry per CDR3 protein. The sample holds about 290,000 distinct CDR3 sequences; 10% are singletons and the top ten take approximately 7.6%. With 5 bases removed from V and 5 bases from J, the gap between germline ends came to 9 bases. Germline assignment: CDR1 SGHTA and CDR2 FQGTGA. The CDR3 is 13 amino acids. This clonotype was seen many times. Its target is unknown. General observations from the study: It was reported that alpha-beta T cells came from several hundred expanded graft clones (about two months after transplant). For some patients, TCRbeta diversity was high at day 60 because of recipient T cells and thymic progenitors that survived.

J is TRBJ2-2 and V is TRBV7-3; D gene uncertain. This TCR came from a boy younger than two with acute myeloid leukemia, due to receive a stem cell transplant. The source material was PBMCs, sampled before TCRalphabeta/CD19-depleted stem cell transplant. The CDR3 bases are TGTGCCAGCAGCCGCGATCGGACCGGGGAGCTGTTTTTT. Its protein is CASSRDRTGELFF.